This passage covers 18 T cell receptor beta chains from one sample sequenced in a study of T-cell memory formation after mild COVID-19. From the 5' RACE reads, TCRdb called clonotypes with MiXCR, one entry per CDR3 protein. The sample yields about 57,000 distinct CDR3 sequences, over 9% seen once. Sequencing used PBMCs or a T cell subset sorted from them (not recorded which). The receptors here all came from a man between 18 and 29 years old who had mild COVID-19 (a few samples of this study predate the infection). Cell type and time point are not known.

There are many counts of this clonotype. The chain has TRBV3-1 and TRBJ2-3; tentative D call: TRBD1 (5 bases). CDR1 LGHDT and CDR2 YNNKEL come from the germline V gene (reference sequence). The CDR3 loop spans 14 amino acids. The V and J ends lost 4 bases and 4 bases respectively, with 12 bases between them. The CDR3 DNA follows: TGTGCCAGCAGCCCATTTGACAGACCAGATACGCAGTATTTT. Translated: CASSPFDRPDTQYF.

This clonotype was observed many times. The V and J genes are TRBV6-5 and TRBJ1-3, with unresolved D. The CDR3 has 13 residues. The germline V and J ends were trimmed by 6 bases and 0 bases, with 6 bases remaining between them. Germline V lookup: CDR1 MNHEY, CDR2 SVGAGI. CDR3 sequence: CASRTPSGNTIYF. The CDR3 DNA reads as TGTGCCAGCAGGACACCCTCTGGAAACACCATATATTTT.

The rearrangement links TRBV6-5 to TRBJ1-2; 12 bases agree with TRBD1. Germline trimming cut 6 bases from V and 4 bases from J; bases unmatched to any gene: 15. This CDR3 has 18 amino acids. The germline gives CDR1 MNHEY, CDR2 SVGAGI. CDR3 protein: CASSKGGQGARPLYGYTF. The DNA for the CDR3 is TGTGCCAGCAGCAAGGGGGGACAGGGGGCGCGTCCCCTCTATGGCTACACCTTC.

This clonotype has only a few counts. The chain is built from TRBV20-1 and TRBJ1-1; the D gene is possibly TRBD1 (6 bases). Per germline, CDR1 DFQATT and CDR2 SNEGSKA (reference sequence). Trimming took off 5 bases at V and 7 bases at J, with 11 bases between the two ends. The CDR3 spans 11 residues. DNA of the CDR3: TGCAGTGCTTCACAGGGAGATGAAGCTTTCTTT. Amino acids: CSASQGDEAFF.

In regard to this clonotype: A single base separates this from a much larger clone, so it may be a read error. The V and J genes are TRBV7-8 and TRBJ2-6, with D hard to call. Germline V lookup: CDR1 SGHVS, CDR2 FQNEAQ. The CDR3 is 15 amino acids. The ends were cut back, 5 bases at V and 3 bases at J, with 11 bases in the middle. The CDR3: CASSQRSYGANVLTF. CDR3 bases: TGTGCCAGCAGCCAACGTAGCTATGGGGCCAACGTCCTGACTTTC.

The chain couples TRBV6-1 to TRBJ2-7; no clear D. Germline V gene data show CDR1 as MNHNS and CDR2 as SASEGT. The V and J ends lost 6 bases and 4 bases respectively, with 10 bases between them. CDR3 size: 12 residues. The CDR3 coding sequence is TGTGCCAGCAGAGAATTCAGGTACGAGCAGTACTTC. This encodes CASREFRYEQYF.

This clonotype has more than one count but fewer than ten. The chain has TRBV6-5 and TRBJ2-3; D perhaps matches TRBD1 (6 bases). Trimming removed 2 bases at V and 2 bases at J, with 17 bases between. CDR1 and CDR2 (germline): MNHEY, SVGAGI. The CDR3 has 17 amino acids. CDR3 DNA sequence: TGTGCCAGCAGTTACAGGGTATTGGGACATCACACAGATACGCAGTATTTT. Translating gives CASSYRVLGHHTDTQYF.

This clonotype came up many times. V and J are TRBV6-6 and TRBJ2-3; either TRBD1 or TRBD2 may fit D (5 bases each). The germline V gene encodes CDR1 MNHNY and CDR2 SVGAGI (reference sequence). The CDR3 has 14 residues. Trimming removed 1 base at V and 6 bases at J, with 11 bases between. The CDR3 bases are TGTGCCAGCAGTTACTGGGGCGAGCGGGATACGCAGTATTTT. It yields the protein CASSYWGERDTQYF.

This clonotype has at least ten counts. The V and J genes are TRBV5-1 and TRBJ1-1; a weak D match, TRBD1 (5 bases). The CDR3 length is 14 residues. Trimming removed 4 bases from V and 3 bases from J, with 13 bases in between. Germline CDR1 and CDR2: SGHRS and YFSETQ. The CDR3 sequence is CASSQGTADTEAFF. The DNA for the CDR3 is TGCGCCAGCAGCCAAGGGACGGCGGACACTGAAGCTTTCTTT.

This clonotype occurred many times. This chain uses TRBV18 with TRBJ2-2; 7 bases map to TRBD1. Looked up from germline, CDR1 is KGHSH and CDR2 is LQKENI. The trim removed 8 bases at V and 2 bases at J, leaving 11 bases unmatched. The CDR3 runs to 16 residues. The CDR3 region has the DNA TGTGCCAGCAAAAGTTGGGACAGCCAAAACACCGGGGAGCTGTTTTTT. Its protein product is CASKSWDSQNTGELFF.

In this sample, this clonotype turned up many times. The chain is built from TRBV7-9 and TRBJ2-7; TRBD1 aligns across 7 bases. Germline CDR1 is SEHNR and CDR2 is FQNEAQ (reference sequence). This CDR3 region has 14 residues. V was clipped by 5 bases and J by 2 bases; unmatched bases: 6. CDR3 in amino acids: CASSPRDSTYEQYF. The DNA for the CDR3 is TGTGCCAGCAGCCCCCGGGACAGTACCTACGAGCAGTACTTC.

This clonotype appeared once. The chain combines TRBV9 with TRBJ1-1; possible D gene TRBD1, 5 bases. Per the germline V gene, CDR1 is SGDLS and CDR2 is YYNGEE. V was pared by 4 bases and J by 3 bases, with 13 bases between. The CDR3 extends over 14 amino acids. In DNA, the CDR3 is TGTGCCAGCAGCCCCAGAGGGGCGGACACTGAAGCTTTCTTT. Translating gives CASSPRGADTEAFF. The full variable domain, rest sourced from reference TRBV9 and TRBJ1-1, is DSGVTQTPKHLITATGQRVTLRCSPRSGDLSVYWYQQSLDQGLQFLIQYYNGEERAKGNILERFSAQQFPDLHSELNLSSLELGDSALYFCASSPRGADTEAFFGQGTRLTVV.

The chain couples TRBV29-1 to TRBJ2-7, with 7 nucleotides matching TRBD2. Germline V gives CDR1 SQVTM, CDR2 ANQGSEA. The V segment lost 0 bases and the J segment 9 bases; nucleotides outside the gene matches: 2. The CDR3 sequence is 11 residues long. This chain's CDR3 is CSVEDRGVQYF. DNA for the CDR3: TGCAGCGTTGAAGATCGGGGGGTGCAGTACTTC.

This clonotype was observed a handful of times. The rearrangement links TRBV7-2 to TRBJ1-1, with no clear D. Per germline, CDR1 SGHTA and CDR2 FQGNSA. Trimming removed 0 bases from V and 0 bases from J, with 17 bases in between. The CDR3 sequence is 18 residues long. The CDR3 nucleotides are TGTGCCAGCAGCTTAGCCCCAGGTACCGGGTCGATGAACACTGAAGCTTTCTTT. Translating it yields CASSLAPGTGSMNTEAFF.

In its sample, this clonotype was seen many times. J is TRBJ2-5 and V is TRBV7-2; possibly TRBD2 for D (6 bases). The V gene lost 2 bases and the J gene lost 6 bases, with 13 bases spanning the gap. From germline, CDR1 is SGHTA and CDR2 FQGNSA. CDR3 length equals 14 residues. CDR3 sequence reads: CASSLIMEGQTQYF. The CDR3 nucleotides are TGTGCCAGCAGCTTAATTATGGAGGGACAGACCCAGTACTTC.

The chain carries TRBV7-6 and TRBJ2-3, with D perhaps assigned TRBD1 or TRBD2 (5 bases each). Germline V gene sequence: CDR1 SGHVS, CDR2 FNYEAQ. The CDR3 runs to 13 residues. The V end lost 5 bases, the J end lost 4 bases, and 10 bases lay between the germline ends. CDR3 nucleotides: TGTGCCAGCAGCGGGGCGCGGGCAGATACGCAGTATTTT. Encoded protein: CASSGARADTQYF.

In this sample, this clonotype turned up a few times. DNA for the CDR3: TGTGCCAGCAGTGAGTCAGTCCAAGAGACCCAGTACTTC. Translated, it gives CASSESVQETQYF. The chain uses TRBV2 and TRBJ2-5, with unresolved D. Trimming shortened V by 3 bases and J by 1 base, and 6 bases separated the two germline ends. There are 13 residues in the CDR3. Germline V gives CDR1 SNHLY, CDR2 FYNNEI.

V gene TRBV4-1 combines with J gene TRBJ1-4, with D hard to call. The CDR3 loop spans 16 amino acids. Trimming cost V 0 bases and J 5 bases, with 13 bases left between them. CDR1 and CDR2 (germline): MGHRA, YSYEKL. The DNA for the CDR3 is TGCGCCAGCAGCCAAGATCGGGCAGTCTTGAATGAAAAACTGTTTTTT. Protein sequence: CASSQDRAVLNEKLFF.